The T cell receptor beta chain described here comes from a study of control samples from healthy donors and cancer patients. TCRdb's table, derived via immunoSEQ multiplex PCR, lists solely in-frame clones and lacks some. Found here are about 76,000 clones, around nine tenths of them singletons; the top ten hold roughly 8.9%. CDR1 and CDR2 (germline): MNHEY, SVGAGI. Trimming stripped 8 bases from V and 2 bases from J, with 15 bases between. CDR3 size: 15 residues. This clone appeared a single time. The chain links TRBV6-5 to TRBJ2-2; D is possibly TRBD1 (6 bases). The sequencing sample was made of PBMCs. The source is a woman aged 45-65 years with colorectal cancer. CDR3 in amino acids: CASPPGHPNTGELFF. In DNA form, the CDR3 reads TGTGCCAGCCCCCCGGGACACCCCAACACCGGGGAGCTGTTTTTT.